This T cell receptor (beta chain) was sequenced for a study of beta chain features in type 1 diabetes. Study results and limitations: Across patients, naive, central memory and Treg TCRB repertoires exhibited apparently greater similarity than was observed across healthy donors. Moderately but significantly shorter TCRB CDR3s were found in Type 1 diabetes patients in all four CD4+ subsets.

This clone was seen a few times. What it recognizes is unknown. From germline, CDR1 is LNHNV and CDR2 YYDKDF (reference sequence). V trimming: 8 bases; J trimming: 4 bases; junction bases outside the gene matches: 8. The CDR3 extends over 15 amino acids. Every bit of the isolated RNA underwent reverse transcription, so sequencing read expressed TCRB transcripts. The assay was immunoSEQ multiplex PCR, and TCRdb's table has in-frame clones only and misses some. This sample yields under 150,000 clones, of which 17% are seen a single time; 2% to 3% belongs to the top ten. V usage is TRBV15 and J usage is TRBJ1-3; 10 bases are a match to TRBD1. The sequenced sample consisted of central memory CD4+ T cells from blood. The clonotype was recovered from a young man with type 1 diabetes. The chain's CDR3 is CATRVPGQGGNTIYF. The CDR3 DNA is TGTGCCACCCGGGTCCCGGGACAGGGGGGAAACACCATATATTTT.